The 8 T cell receptor beta chains presented below share a single source sample, sequenced in a study of OX40 agonist ivuxolimab in advanced cancers. Generated by immunoSEQ multiplex PCR, the TCRdb table keeps only in-frame clones and is missing some. The repertoire holds 70,000 or so clones, with over 65% as singletons. The sequences come from CD4+ or CD8+ T cells sorted from blood, collected in a trial of the OX40 agonist ivuxolimab. The receptors were sampled from an adult with an advanced solid tumor such as melanoma, head and neck, liver or kidney cancer.

The chain couples TRBV7-8 to TRBJ1-1; weak D call: TRBD1 (6 bases). Germline V gene lookup returns CDR1 SGHVS and CDR2 FQNEAQ. V lost 5 bases, J lost 2 bases, and 21 bases lay in between. The CDR3 covers 17 residues. For the CDR3, the DNA is TGTGCCAGCAGCCTCCTCCTCTACAGGGAAGATAACACTGAAGCTTTCTTT. Translation gives CASSLLLYREDNTEAFF.

The chain joins TRBV20-1 to TRBJ2-7; D remains ambiguous. The V end lost 2 bases, the J end lost 6 bases, and 8 bases lay between the germline ends. In germline, CDR1 is DFQATT, CDR2 SNEGSKA (reference sequence). The CDR3 totals 11 residues. The CDR3 region is CSARRAGEQYF. In DNA, the CDR3 is TGCAGTGCTAGAAGGGCAGGCGAGCAGTACTTC.

This chain uses TRBV10-3 with TRBJ1-1; no clear D. V was pared by 8 bases and J by 0 bases, with 13 bases between. The CDR3 covers 14 residues. Germline CDR1 is ENHRY and CDR2 is SYGVKD. CDR3 amino acids: CAISSNAVNTEAFF. The CDR3 DNA follows: TGTGCCATCTCGTCAAATGCCGTGAACACTGAAGCTTTCTTT.

This rearrangement joins TRBV15 to TRBJ2-2; TRBD2 might be the D (5 bases). V lost 1 base and J 7 bases, leaving 13 bases between the germline ends. The CDR3 length is 15 residues. The V gene's germline CDR1 is LNHNV and CDR2 YYDKDF (reference sequence). This CDR3 reads CATSRVVGSGGELFF. The CDR3 coding sequence is TGTGCCACCAGCAGAGTCGTTGGGAGCGGCGGGGAGCTGTTTTTT.

This clone appeared a single time. The chain carries TRBV5-1 and TRBJ2-1, with 7 bases fitting TRBD2. Germline CDR1 and CDR2: SGHRS and YFSETQ. CDR3 size: 15 residues. V gave up 4 bases and J gave up 5 bases; unmatched junction bases: 9. CDR3 residues: CASSPGGLGNNEQFF. CDR3 sequence (DNA): TGCGCCAGCAGCCCGGGAGGACTAGGAAACAATGAGCAGTTCTTC. Complete variable domain (other parts from reference TRBV5-1 and TRBJ2-1): KAGVTQTPRYLIKTRGQQVTLSCSPISGHRSVSWYQQTPGQGLQFLFEYFSETQRNKGNFPGRFSGRQFSNSRSEMNVSTLELGDSALYLCASSPGGLGNNEQFFGPGTRLTVL.

This clone showed up just a few times. V gene TRBV5-5 combines with J gene TRBJ1-2; D call uncertain. V was pared by 4 bases and J by 4 bases, with 8 bases between. Germline V gene sequence: CDR1 SGHKS, CDR2 YYEKEE (reference sequence). The CDR3 extends over 12 amino acids. CDR3 sequence reads: CASSPDGYGYTF. In nucleotides, the CDR3 is TGTGCCAGCAGCCCAGATGGCTATGGCTACACCTTC.

The gene calls are TRBV29-1 and TRBJ2-7; 9 bases fit TRBD1. Germline values: CDR1 SQVTM, CDR2 ANQGSEA. CDR3 size: 15 residues. CDR3 nucleotides: TGCAGTGCCAGCGTCCCGGGACAGGGCTCCTACGAGCAGTACTTC. Amino acid sequence: CSASVPGQGSYEQYF.

This clone showed up just once. The J gene is TRBJ2-7, the V gene TRBV5-1; TRBD1 agrees at 8 bases. Germline loops: CDR1 SGHRS, CDR2 YFSETQ. This CDR3 comprises 16 residues. The trim removed 4 bases at V and 2 bases at J, leaving 11 bases unmatched. The CDR3 region is CASSRGTGQATYEQYF. The CDR3 DNA is TGCGCCAGCAGCCGAGGGACAGGTCAGGCTACCTACGAGCAGTACTTC. Using reference TRBV5-1 and TRBJ2-7 for the parts outside the CDR3, the full variable domain is KAGVTQTPRYLIKTRGQQVTLSCSPISGHRSVSWYQQTPGQGLQFLFEYFSETQRNKGNFPGRFSGRQFSNSRSEMNVSTLELGDSALYLCASSRGTGQATYEQYFGPGTRLTVT.